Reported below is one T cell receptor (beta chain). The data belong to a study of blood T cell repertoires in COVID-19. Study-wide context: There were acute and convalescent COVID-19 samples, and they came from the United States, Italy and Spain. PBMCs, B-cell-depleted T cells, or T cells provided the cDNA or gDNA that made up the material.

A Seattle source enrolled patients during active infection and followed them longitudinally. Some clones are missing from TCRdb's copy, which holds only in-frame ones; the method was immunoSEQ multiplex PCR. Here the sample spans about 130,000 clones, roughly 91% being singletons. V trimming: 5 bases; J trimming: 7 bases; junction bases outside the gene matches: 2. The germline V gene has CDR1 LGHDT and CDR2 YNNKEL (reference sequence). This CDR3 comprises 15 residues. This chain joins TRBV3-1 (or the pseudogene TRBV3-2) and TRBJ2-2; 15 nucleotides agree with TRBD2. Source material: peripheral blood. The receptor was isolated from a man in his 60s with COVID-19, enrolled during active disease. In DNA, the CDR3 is TGTGCCAGCAGCGGGACTAGCGGGGGGATCGGGGAGCTGTTTTTT. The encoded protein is CASSGTSGGIGELFF.